In its sample, the clone carrying this T cell receptor (beta chain) was seen a few times. The sample comes from a study of T-cell memory formation after mild COVID-19. The germline gives CDR1 LGHDT, CDR2 YNNKEL (reference sequence). J lost 1 base, V lost 6 bases, and 5 bases had no gene match. This CDR3 spans 14 amino acids. The authors produced TCR alpha and TCR beta cDNA libraries with sample barcodes and UMIs by 5'RACE using constant-segment primers. TCRdb fed the 5' RACE reads into MiXCR, producing one record per CDR3 protein. The repertoire holds hundreds of thousands of distinct CDR3 sequences, with 18% as singletons.

Sequencing used PBMCs or a T cell subset sorted from them (not recorded which). The chain employs TRBV3-1 and TRBJ2-5; TRBD2 matches 7 bases. This clonotype was sampled from a man between 18 and 29 years old who had mild COVID-19 (a few samples of this study predate the infection). Cell type and time point are not known. This CDR3 reads CASRILASQETQYF. The CDR3 DNA follows: TGTGCCAGCAGAATACTAGCGAGCCAAGAGACCCAGTACTTC.